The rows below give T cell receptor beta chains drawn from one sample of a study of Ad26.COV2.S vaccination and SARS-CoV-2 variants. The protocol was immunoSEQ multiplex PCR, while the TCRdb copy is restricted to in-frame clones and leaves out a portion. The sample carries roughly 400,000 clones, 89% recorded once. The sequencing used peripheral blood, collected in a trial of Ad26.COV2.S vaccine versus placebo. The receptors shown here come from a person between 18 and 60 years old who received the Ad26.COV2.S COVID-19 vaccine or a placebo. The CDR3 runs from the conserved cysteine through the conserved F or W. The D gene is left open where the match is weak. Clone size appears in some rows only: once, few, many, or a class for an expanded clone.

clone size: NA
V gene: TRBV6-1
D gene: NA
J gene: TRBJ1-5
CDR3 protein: CASSEVSLGQPQHF
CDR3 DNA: TGTGCCAGCAGTGAAGTCAGTTTGGGTCAGCCCCAGCATTTT

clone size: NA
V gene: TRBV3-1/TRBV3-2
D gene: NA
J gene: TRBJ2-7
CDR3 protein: CASSHAGGSYEQYF
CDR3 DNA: TGTGCCAGCAGCCACGCCGGTGGGTCCTACGAGCAGTACTTC

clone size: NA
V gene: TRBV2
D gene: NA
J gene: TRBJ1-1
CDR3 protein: CASSEQGWGNTEAFF
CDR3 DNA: TGTGCCAGCAGTGAACAGGGTTGGGGGAACACTGAAGCTTTCTTT

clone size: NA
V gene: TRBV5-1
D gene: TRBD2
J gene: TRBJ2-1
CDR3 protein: CASRDGRRSYNEQFF
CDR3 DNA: TGCGCCAGCAGAGACGGGAGGAGGTCCTACAATGAGCAGTTCTTC

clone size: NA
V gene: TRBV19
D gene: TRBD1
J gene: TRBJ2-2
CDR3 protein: CASSIGDSLLFPELFF
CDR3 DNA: TGTGCCAGTAGTATCGGGGACAGCCTTTTGTTCCCTGAGCTGTTTTTT

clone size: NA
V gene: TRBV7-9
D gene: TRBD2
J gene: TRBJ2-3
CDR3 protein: CASSSTSGPTDTQYF
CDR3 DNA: TGTGCCAGCAGCTCGACTAGCGGCCCCACAGATACGCAGTATTTT

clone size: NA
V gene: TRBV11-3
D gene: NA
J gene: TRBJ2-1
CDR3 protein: CASSLRGSYNEQFF
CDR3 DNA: TGTGCCAGCAGCTTGAGGGGCTCCTACAATGAGCAGTTCTTC

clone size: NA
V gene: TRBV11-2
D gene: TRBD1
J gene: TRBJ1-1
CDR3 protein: CASSLPEDRGIGTEAFF
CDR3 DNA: TGTGCCAGCAGCTTACCAGAGGACAGGGGTATTGGCACTGAAGCTTTCTTT

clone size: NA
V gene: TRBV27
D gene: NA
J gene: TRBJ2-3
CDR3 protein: CASSVQGRVPDTQYF
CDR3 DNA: TGTGCCAGCAGTGTTCAGGGCCGTGTCCCAGATACGCAGTATTTT

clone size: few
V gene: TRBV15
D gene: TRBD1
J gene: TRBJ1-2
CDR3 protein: CATSREGQGTYGYTF
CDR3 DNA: TGTGCCACCAGCAGAGAGGGACAGGGGACCTATGGCTACACCTTC

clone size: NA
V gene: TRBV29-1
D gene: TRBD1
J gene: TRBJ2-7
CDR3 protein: CSVQLGTVGSYEQYF
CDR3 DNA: TGCAGCGTTCAGCTAGGGACAGTAGGCTCCTACGAGCAGTACTTC

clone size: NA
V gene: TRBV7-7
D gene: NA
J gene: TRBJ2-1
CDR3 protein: CASSLAGDRRNEQFF
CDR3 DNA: TGTGCCAGCAGCTTAGCGGGTGACAGGAGAAATGAGCAGTTCTTC

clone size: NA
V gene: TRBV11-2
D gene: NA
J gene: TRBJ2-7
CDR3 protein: CASSADGGYEQYF
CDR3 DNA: TGTGCCAGCAGCGCGGACGGGGGTTACGAGCAGTACTTC

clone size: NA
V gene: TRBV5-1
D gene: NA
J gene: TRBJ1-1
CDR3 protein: CASSVGLGGQMNTEAFF
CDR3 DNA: TGCGCCAGCAGCGTCGGCTTGGGGGGACAAATGAACACTGAAGCTTTCTTT

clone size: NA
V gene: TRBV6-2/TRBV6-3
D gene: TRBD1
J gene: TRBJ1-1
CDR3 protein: CASSYRGLMNTEAFF
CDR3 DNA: TGTGCCAGCAGTTACAGGGGGCTTATGAACACTGAAGCTTTCTTT

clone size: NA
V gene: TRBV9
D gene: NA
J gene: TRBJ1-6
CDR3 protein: CASEGRSSYNSPLHF
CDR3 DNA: TGTGCCAGCGAGGGGAGGAGCTCCTATAATTCACCCCTCCACTTT